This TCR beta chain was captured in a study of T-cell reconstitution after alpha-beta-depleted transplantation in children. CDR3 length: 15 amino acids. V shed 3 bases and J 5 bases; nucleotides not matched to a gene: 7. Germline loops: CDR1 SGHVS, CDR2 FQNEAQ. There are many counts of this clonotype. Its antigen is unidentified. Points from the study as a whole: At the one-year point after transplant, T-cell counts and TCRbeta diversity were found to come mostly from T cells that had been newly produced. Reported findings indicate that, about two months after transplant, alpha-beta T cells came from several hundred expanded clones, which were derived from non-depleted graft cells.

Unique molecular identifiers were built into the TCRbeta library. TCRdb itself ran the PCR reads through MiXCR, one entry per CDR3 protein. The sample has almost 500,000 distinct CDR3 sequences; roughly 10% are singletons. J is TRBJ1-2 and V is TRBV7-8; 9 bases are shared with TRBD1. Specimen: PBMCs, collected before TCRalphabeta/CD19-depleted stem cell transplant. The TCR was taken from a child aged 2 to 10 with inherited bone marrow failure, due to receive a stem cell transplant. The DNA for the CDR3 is TGTGCCAGCAGCTTTACAGGGGGCGCGGGTTATGGCTACACCTTC. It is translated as CASSFTGGAGYGYTF. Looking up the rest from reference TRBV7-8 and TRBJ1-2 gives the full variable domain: GAGVSQSPRYKVAKRGQDVALRCDPISGHVSLFWYQQALGQGPEFLTYFQNEAQLDKSGLPSDRFFAERPEGSVSTLKIQRTQQEDSAVYLCASSFTGGAGYGYTFGSGTRLTVV.